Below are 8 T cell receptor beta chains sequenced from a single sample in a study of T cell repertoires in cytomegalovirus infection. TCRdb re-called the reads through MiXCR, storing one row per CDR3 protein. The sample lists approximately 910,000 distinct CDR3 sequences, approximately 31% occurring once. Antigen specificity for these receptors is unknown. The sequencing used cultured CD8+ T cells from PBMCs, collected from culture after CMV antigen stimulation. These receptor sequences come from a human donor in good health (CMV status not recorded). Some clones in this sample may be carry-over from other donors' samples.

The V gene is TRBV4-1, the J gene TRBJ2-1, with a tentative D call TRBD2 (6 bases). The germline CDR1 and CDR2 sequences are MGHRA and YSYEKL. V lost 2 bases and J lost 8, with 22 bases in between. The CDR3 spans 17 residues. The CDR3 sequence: CASSQTLTSRRVDEQFF. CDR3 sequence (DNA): TGCGCCAGCAGCCAAACCCTAACTAGCCGTCGTGTGGATGAGCAGTTCTTC.

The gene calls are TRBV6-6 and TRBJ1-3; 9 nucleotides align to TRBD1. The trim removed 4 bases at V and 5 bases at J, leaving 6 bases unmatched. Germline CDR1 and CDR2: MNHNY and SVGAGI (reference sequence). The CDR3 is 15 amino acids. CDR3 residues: CASSFRTGARNTIYF. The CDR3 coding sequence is TGTGCCAGCAGTTTCCGGACAGGGGCTAGAAACACCATATATTTT.

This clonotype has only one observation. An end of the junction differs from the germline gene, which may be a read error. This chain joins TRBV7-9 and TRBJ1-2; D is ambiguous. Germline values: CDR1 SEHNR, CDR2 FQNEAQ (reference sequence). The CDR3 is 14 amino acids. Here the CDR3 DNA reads TGTGCCAGCAGCACGTACCGCCCCGACTATGACTACACCTTC. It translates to CASSTYRPDYDYTF.

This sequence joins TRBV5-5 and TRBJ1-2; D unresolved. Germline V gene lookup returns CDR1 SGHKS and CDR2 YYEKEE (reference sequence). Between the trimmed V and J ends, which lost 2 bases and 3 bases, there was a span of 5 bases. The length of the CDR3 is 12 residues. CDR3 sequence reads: CASSFPDYGYTF. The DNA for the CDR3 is TGTGCCAGCAGCTTCCCGGACTATGGCTACACCTTC.

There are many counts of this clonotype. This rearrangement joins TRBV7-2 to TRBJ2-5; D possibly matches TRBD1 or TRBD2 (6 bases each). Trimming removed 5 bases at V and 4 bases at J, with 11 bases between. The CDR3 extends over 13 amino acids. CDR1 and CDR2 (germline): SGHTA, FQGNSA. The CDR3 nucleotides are TGTGCCAGCAGCAATAAGGGGGGAGAGACCCAGTACTTC. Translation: CASSNKGGETQYF.

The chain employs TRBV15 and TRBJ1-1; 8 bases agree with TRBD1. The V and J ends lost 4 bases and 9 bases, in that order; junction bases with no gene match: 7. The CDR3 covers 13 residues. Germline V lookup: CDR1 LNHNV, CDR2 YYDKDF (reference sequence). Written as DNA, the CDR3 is TGTGCCACCAGCACCCACGGACAGGGTCAAGCTTTCTTT. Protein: CATSTHGQGQAFF.

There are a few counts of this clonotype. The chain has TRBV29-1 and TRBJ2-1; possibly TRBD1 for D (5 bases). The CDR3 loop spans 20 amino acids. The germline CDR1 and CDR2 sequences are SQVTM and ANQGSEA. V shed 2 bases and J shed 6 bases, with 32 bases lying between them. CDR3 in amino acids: CSVESDRLQDVWVLGNEQFF. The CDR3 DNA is TGCAGCGTTGAATCGGACCGATTACAGGACGTTTGGGTTCTCGGCAATGAGCAGTTCTTC.

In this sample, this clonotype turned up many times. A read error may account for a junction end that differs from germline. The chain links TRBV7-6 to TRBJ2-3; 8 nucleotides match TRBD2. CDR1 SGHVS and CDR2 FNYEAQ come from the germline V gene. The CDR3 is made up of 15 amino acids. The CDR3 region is CASSLGAGGTDTQYF. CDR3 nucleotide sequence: TGTGCCAGCAGCCTAGGGGCGGGGGGCACCGATACGCAGTATTTT.